The 30 T cell receptor beta chains below were found in one sample sequenced in a study of shared clonotypes between healthy human individuals. Using immunoSEQ multiplex PCR, the repertoire was profiled, and TCRdb retains in-frame clones only, with some absent. The data contain roughly 640,000 clones, around 72% of them singletons. The sequencing input was memory CD4+ T cells sorted from blood. This sample's subset: CD45RA-negative fraction. Receptor source: a woman aged 25-40 years in good health.

This rearrangement joins TRBV10-3 to TRBJ1-1; unclear D gene. Trimming removed 0 bases from V and 6 bases from J, with 11 bases in between. Germline values: CDR1 ENHRY, CDR2 SYGVKD. The CDR3 loop spans 14 amino acids. The CDR3 reads CAISESGVVPEAFF. The DNA of the CDR3 is TGTGCCATCAGTGAGTCCGGGGTCGTCCCTGAAGCTTTCTTT.

The chain is built from TRBV6-6 and TRBJ2-7, with D possibly being TRBD1 or TRBD2 (5 bases each). Per germline, CDR1 MNHNY and CDR2 SVGAGI (reference sequence). The V gene lost 6 bases and the J gene lost 2 bases, with 14 bases spanning the gap. The CDR3 loop spans 14 amino acids. CDR3 bases: TGTGCCAGCAGGGACCGGGACGAGACCTACGAGCAGTACTTC. It codes for CASRDRDETYEQYF.

The chain couples TRBV9 to TRBJ2-7, with 8 bases aligning to TRBD1. V shed 3 bases and J 4 bases; nucleotides not matched to a gene: 6. This CDR3 has 14 residues. Germline V gives CDR1 SGDLS, CDR2 YYNGEE. CDR3 coding DNA: TGTGCCAGCAGCGCCCGGACAGGGACATACGAGCAGTACTTC. It yields the protein CASSARTGTYEQYF.

The chain employs TRBV6-5 and TRBJ1-5, with D maybe TRBD1 (5 bases). There are 14 residues in the CDR3. Per the germline V gene, CDR1 is MNHEY and CDR2 is SVGAGI. Trimming cost V 5 bases and J 3 bases, with 11 bases left between them. The CDR3 nucleotides are TGTGCCAGCAGTGATCCAGGGTCCAATCAGCCCCAGCATTTT. Translating gives CASSDPGSNQPQHF.

This chain uses TRBV7-3 with TRBJ2-1; 10 bases match TRBD2. The V gene end was trimmed by 4 bases and the J gene end by 0 bases; junction bases not matched to a gene: 3. Germline V CDR1 and CDR2: SGHTA, FQGTGA. The CDR3 is 16 amino acids. The CDR3, as DNA: TGTGCCAGCAGCTCCCTAGCGGGAGCCTCCTACAATGAGCAGTTCTTC. This sequence encodes CASSSLAGASYNEQFF.

This clone occurred many times. J is TRBJ2-5 and V is TRBV11-2, with D possibly TRBD1 on 6 matching bases. Germline loops: CDR1 SGHAT, CDR2 FQNNGV. V dropped 4 bases and J dropped 4 bases, with 13 bases sitting between them. The CDR3 is 14 residues long. The CDR3 bases are TGTGCCAGCAGCTCTTCAACAGGGCGAGAGACCCAGTACTTC. Translated: CASSSSTGRETQYF.

The chain combines TRBV4-1 with TRBJ2-1; the D gene could be TRBD1 or TRBD2 (5 bases each). The germline V and J ends were trimmed by 0 bases and 0 bases, with 9 bases remaining between them. CDR1 is MGHRA, CDR2 YSYEKL, per germline. The CDR3 sequence is 16 residues long. The CDR3 sequence is CASSQDEGFSYNEQFF. The CDR3 nucleotides are TGCGCCAGCAGCCAAGATGAGGGGTTCTCCTACAATGAGCAGTTCTTC.

CDR3 DNA: TGTGCCAGCAGTGACGCGGGAGTCGGGGAGCTGTTTTTT. Its protein is CASSDAGVGELFF. V gene TRBV6-1 combines with J gene TRBJ2-2; 7 bases match TRBD2. CDR1 is MNHNS, CDR2 SASEGT, per germline. The CDR3 is 13 residues long. V was pared by 3 bases and J by 7 bases, with 2 bases of the junction left unmatched.

The V and J genes are TRBV9 and TRBJ2-2, with D unresolved. The CDR3 is made up of 15 amino acids. V dropped 3 bases and J dropped 5 bases, with 14 bases sitting between them. CDR1 and CDR2 (germline): SGDLS, YYNGEE. CDR3 protein: CASSGPYLDTGELFF. The CDR3 nucleotides read TGTGCCAGCAGCGGGCCTTATTTGGATACCGGGGAGCTGTTTTTT.

The chain couples TRBV6-1 to TRBJ2-5, with D possibly matching TRBD2 (6 bases). Germline V gives CDR1 MNHNS, CDR2 SASEGT. V lost 4 bases and J 2 bases, leaving 23 bases between the germline ends. The CDR3 runs to 18 residues. The CDR3 sequence: CASSALKGVKRVQETQYF. For the CDR3, the DNA is TGTGCCAGCAGTGCTCTTAAAGGGGTAAAGCGGGTACAAGAGACCCAGTACTTC.

As concerns this clone: The same CDR3 arises from other DNA sequences in this sample as well. The chain has TRBV28 and TRBJ1-1; no firm D call. CDR3 size: 14 residues. Looked up from germline, CDR1 is MDHEN and CDR2 is SYDVKM. Trimming pared 2 bases from V and 1 base from J, leaving 8 bases between. CDR3 DNA: TGTGCCAGCAGTTTACCAGGCGGGAACACTGAAGCTTTCTTT. This sequence encodes CASSLPGGNTEAFF.

The chain has TRBV13 and TRBJ2-3; 7 bases agree with TRBD2. V dropped 5 bases and J dropped 4; count of bases not matched to a gene: 9. The CDR3 runs 15 residues. Per germline, CDR1 PRHDT and CDR2 FYEKMQ (reference sequence). CDR3 nucleotides: TGTGCCAGCAGCCCCCTGGGCGGGAGTGCAGATACGCAGTATTTT. The encoded protein is CASSPLGGSADTQYF. Based on the CDR3 plus reference TRBV13 and TRBJ2-3, the full variable domain is AAGVIQSPRHLIKEKRETATLKCYPIPRHDTVYWYQQGPGQDPQFLISFYEKMQSDKGSIPDRFSAQQFSDYHSELNMSSLELGDSALYFCASSPLGGSADTQYFGPGTRLTVL.

The chain recombines TRBV5-1 with TRBJ2-1; the match to TRBD2 covers 12 bases. Germline V gene data show CDR1 as SGHRS and CDR2 as YFSETQ. Trimming took 4 bases from V and 13 from J; bases not matched to a gene: 12. The CDR3 extends over 15 amino acids. DNA of the CDR3: TGCGCCAGCAGCGTGACTAGCGGGAGATCCGTGAGTCAGTTCTTC. It yields the protein CASSVTSGRSVSQFF.

The rearrangement joins TRBV6-1 to TRBJ1-5; TRBD1 might be the D (5 bases). In germline, CDR1 is MNHNS, CDR2 SASEGT. The CDR3 spans 13 residues. Deletions cut 3 bases from V and 7 bases from J, with 10 bases between. DNA for the CDR3: TGTGCCAGCAGTGACGCCAGGGTCCAGCCCCAGCATTTT. Its translation: CASSDARVQPQHF.

The chain joins TRBV27 to TRBJ1-6; D is unresolved. The CDR3 spans 18 residues. CDR1 and CDR2 from the germline V gene are MNHEY and SMNVEV (reference sequence). The ends were cut back, 3 bases at V and 8 bases at J, with 23 bases in the middle. For the CDR3, the DNA is TGTGCCAGCAGTTTGGTCCCCCGTGGGGTCCTCGATGATTCACCCCTCCACTTT. Translated: CASSLVPRGVLDDSPLHF.

This clone was seen many times. The genes are TRBV11-2 and TRBJ1-1; 7 nucleotides align to TRBD1. The ends lost 5 bases at V and 5 bases at J; junction bases unmatched: 8. This CDR3 comprises 14 residues. The V gene's germline CDR1 is SGHAT and CDR2 FQNNGV. The CDR3 DNA reads TGTGCCAGCAGCATCGACAGGGAAGGTACTGAAGCTTTCTTT. This codes for CASSIDREGTEAFF. Together with reference TRBV11-2 and TRBJ1-1, the CDR3 gives the full variable domain: EAGVAQSPRYKIIEKRQSVAFWCNPISGHATLYWYQQILGQGPKLLIQFQNNGVVDDSQLPKDRFSAERLKGVDSTLKIQPAKLEDSAVYLCASSIDREGTEAFFGQGTRLTVV.

The chain recombines TRBV5-5 with TRBJ2-7; D is ambiguous. This CDR3 has 14 amino acids. Germline V gene data show CDR1 as SGHKS and CDR2 as YYEKEE (reference sequence). The V end lost 3 bases, the J end lost 2 bases, and 12 bases lay between the germline ends. DNA for the CDR3: TGTGCCAGCAGCTCCCGTATAGCACCCTACGAGCAGTACTTC. This gives the protein CASSSRIAPYEQYF.

J is TRBJ1-5 and V is TRBV6-5, with D uncertain. Looked up from germline, CDR1 is MNHEY and CDR2 is SVGAGI. V was cut by 6 bases and J by 0 bases, with 12 bases left in between. The CDR3 extends over 15 amino acids. The CDR3, as DNA: TGTGCCAGCAGCAAGGCGAAGTATAGCAATCAGCCCCAGCATTTT. It yields the protein CASSKAKYSNQPQHF.

The CDR3 nucleotides read TGTGCCAGCAGTTACTCTTGGCGGCTAGCGGGAGAAGAGCAGTACTTC. Protein sequence: CASSYSWRLAGEEQYF. This rearrangement joins TRBV6-5 to TRBJ2-7; 10 bases agree with TRBD2. This CDR3 is 16 amino acids long. Germline loops: CDR1 MNHEY, CDR2 SVGAGI. The ends lost 0 bases at V and 7 bases at J; junction bases unmatched: 9.

The V call is TRBV28, the J call TRBJ1-1; 8 bases map to TRBD1. Trimming took 3 bases from V and 10 from J; bases not matched to a gene: 10. The CDR3 sequence is 14 residues long. Germline V gene lookup returns CDR1 MDHEN and CDR2 SYDVKM. CDR3 nucleotide sequence: TGTGCCAGCAGTTTCCAGGGGGCTATTGTTGGAGCTTTCTTT. This translates into CASSFQGAIVGAFF.

This clone was recorded once. A far larger clone differs by one base, so this is likely a read error. This specimen includes other DNA sequences encoding the same CDR3. J is TRBJ2-3 and V is TRBV5-1; unclear D gene. Germline assignment: CDR1 SGHRS and CDR2 YFSETQ. This CDR3 spans 14 amino acids. V was pared by 4 bases and J by 0 bases, with 9 bases between. The CDR3 DNA reads as TGCGCCAGCAGCCCCGGACCAAGCACAGATACGCAGTATTTT. This translates into CASSPGPSTDTQYF.

J is TRBJ2-1 and V is TRBV11-2; 8 bases match TRBD2. V lost 1 base and J lost 9; bases outside the gene matches: 5. The CDR3 spans 14 residues. Germline values: CDR1 SGHAT, CDR2 FQNNGV. CDR3 in amino acids: CASSLAGGPVEQFF. CDR3 bases: TGTGCCAGCAGCTTAGCGGGAGGGCCTGTTGAGCAGTTCTTC.

This sequence joins TRBV29-1 and TRBJ2-2, with D possibly TRBD1 on 6 matching bases. Per germline, CDR1 SQVTM and CDR2 ANQGSEA. V gave up 7 bases and J gave up 0 bases, with 12 bases separating them. CDR3 length: 14 residues. The CDR3 coding sequence is TGCAGCGCCGAGGGGGTTCCGAACACCGGGGAGCTGTTTTTT. This sequence encodes CSAEGVPNTGELFF.

The CDR3 sequence is CASSFQAGGQPQHF. The CDR3 DNA sequence: TGTGCCAGCAGTTTTCAGGCAGGGGGTCAGCCCCAGCATTTT. This rearrangement joins TRBV28 to TRBJ1-5, with 7 nucleotides matching TRBD1. Trimming took 3 bases from V and 6 from J; bases not matched to a gene: 5. Germline loops: CDR1 MDHEN, CDR2 SYDVKM. The CDR3 contains 14 residues.

The chain uses TRBV4-1 and TRBJ2-6; D is undetermined. This CDR3 has 15 amino acids. Trimming removed 4 bases at V and 1 base at J, with 8 bases between. CDR1 MGHRA and CDR2 YSYEKL come from the germline V gene. CDR3 in amino acids: CASSRTESGANVLTF. CDR3 sequence (DNA): TGCGCCAGCAGCCGAACGGAATCTGGGGCCAACGTCCTGACTTTC.

The genes are TRBV6-1 and TRBJ2-7; 12 bases line up with TRBD2. CDR1 and CDR2 from the germline V gene are MNHNS and SASEGT. V gave up 6 bases and J gave up 6 bases; unmatched junction bases: 9. The CDR3 loop spans 15 amino acids. CDR3 nucleotide sequence: TGTGCCAGCAGCCCTGGACTAGCGGGATTACGCGAGCAGTACTTC. It encodes CASSPGLAGLREQYF.

J is TRBJ1-5 and V is TRBV7-8; D may be TRBD1 (5 bases). The V end was cut by 3 bases, the J end by 1 base, with 7 bases between. The CDR3 is 14 residues long. CDR1 is SGHVS and CDR2 is FQNEAQ in the germline V gene. DNA for the CDR3: TGTGCCAGCAGCTTGGGGCGAAGCAATCAGCCCCAGCATTTT. The encoded protein is CASSLGRSNQPQHF. Variable domain in full (rest from reference TRBV7-8 and TRBJ1-5): GAGVSQSPRYKVAKRGQDVALRCDPISGHVSLFWYQQALGQGPEFLTYFQNEAQLDKSGLPSDRFFAERPEGSVSTLKIQRTQQEDSAVYLCASSLGRSNQPQHFGDGTRLSIL.

The genes are TRBV7-8 and TRBJ2-5; D is perhaps TRBD1 (5 bases). Germline values: CDR1 SGHVS, CDR2 FQNEAQ. The CDR3 covers 14 residues. The ends were cut back, 4 bases at V and 2 bases at J, with 11 bases in the middle. The CDR3 reads CASSYQGLQETQYF. The CDR3 DNA reads as TGTGCCAGCAGCTATCAGGGTTTGCAAGAGACCCAGTACTTC.

The chain couples TRBV28 to TRBJ1-5; TRBD1 agrees at 9 bases. Trimming at V came to 5 bases and at J to 4 bases, leaving 6 bases not matched to a gene. The CDR3 covers 15 residues. The germline V gene has CDR1 MDHEN and CDR2 SYDVKM. This CDR3 is CASSRTGVTNQPQHF. CDR3 bases: TGTGCCAGCAGTAGGACAGGGGTTACGAATCAGCCCCAGCATTTT.

The chain has TRBV29-1 and TRBJ2-7; D might be TRBD2 (6 bases). CDR1 is SQVTM and CDR2 is ANQGSEA in the germline V gene. V was clipped by 6 bases and J by 2 bases, with 17 bases between them. This CDR3 region has 14 residues. CDR3 residues: CSVSPGDPPYEQYF. The CDR3, as DNA: TGCAGCGTCTCACCGGGGGACCCACCCTACGAGCAGTACTTC.